Following are 26 T cell receptor beta chains from one sample sequenced in a study of T-cell reconstitution after alpha-beta-depleted transplantation in children. Unique molecular identifiers tagged the TCRbeta library. Via MiXCR, TCRdb re-called the PCR reads, giving one row per CDR3 protein. Of approximately 520,000 distinct CDR3 sequences in the sample, approximately 32% were seen once. Sequenced material: PBMCs from the stem cell graft donor, taken from the stem cell graft. All receptors come from a human donor who donated a stem cell graft to a child with aplastic anemia.

This clonotype was seen only a few times. This chain joins TRBV12-3 or TRBV12-4 and TRBJ1-4; D perhaps matches TRBD1 (5 bases). This CDR3 comprises 16 residues. Trimming removed 0 bases at V and 11 bases at J, with 19 bases between. The CDR3 sequence: CASSLAVLFQGGKLFF. DNA for the CDR3: TGTGCCAGCAGTTTAGCAGTTTTGTTTCAGGGAGGTAAACTGTTTTTT.

This clonotype was counted only a few times. The chain is built from TRBV6-5 and TRBJ2-3; 7 bases fit TRBD2. V shed 0 bases, J shed 2 bases, and the junction held 14 bases outside the gene matches. Germline V gives CDR1 MNHEY, CDR2 SVGAGI. The CDR3 is 19 residues long. The CDR3 DNA is TGTGCCAGCAGTTACTCGCGACTAGCCGGAGGGGCCGACACAGATACGCAGTATTTT. Encoded protein: CASSYSRLAGGADTDTQYF.

This chain links TRBV5-1 with TRBJ2-7; a possible D gene is TRBD1 (5 bases). Germline assignment: CDR1 SGHRS and CDR2 YFSETQ. The V end was cut by 4 bases, the J end by 3 bases, with 17 bases between. The CDR3 runs to 15 residues. As DNA, the CDR3 is TGCGCCAGCAGCCCCGCGATGGGGCCGGACTACGAGCAGTACTTC. This encodes CASSPAMGPDYEQYF.

This clonotype was detected a few times. The chain joins TRBV20-1 to TRBJ2-1; D unresolved. The CDR3 length is 10 residues. Trimming pared 1 base from V and 10 bases from J, leaving 5 bases between. Germline V lookup: CDR1 DFQATT, CDR2 SNEGSKA (reference sequence). CDR3 amino acids: CSARGGEQFF. The CDR3 DNA sequence: TGCAGTGCTAGAGGCGGAGAGCAGTTCTTC.

This clonotype occurred a few times. V usage is TRBV6-2 or TRBV6-3 and J usage is TRBJ1-1; D gene unclear. Germline-derived CDR1 and CDR2 are MNHEY and SVGEGT. The V end was cut by 3 bases, the J end by 6 bases, with 11 bases between. The CDR3 contains 13 residues. CDR3 bases: TGTGCCAGCAGTTATCTGGCAGGACCTGAAGCTTTCTTT. Amino acids: CASSYLAGPEAFF.

This chain links TRBV5-1 with TRBJ1-3; D uncertain. CDR1 is SGHRS and CDR2 is YFSETQ in the germline V gene. CDR3 length: 16 residues. V shed 0 bases and J shed 0 bases, with 10 bases lying between them. The CDR3 DNA follows: TGCGCCAGCAGCTTGGACCAAACAGTCTCTGGAAACACCATATATTTT. As protein: CASSLDQTVSGNTIYF.

The chain joins TRBV4-2 to TRBJ2-1; D not certain. The V gene lost 0 bases and the J gene lost 7 bases, with 7 bases spanning the gap. In germline, CDR1 is LGHNA, CDR2 YNFKEQ. The length of the CDR3 is 13 residues. The CDR3 spells CASSQEPENEQFF. The CDR3 bases are TGTGCCAGCAGCCAAGAGCCCGAGAATGAGCAGTTCTTC.

This clonotype occurred a few times. The J gene is TRBJ1-5, the V gene TRBV27, with a possible D match to TRBD1 (6 bases). Between the trimmed V and J ends, which lost 4 bases and 3 bases, there was a span of 7 bases. Per the germline V gene, CDR1 is MNHEY and CDR2 is SMNVEV (reference sequence). The CDR3 contains 13 residues. The CDR3 DNA reads TGTGCCAGCAGTTGGGGACACAATCAGCCCCAGCATTTT. It is translated as CASSWGHNQPQHF.

In regard to this clonotype: A junction end diverges from the germline sequence, so it may reflect a read error. The J gene is TRBJ2-3, the V gene TRBV6-5, with 7 bases identical to TRBD2. Germline V gene lookup returns CDR1 MNHEY and CDR2 SVGAGI. This CDR3 region has 19 residues. CDR3 region: CASSYSRLAGGADTDMQYF. DNA of the CDR3: TGTGCCAGCAGTTACTCGCGACTAGCCGGAGGGGCCGACACAGATATGCAGTATTTT.

This clonotype was seen more than once but under ten times. The J gene is TRBJ2-3, the V gene TRBV20-1; TRBD2 agrees at 9 bases. The CDR3 is 15 amino acids. Germline lookup yields CDR1 DFQATT and CDR2 SNEGSKA (reference sequence). Losses at the gene ends were 5 bases for V and 4 bases for J; bases not matched to a gene: 10. The CDR3 nucleotides are TGCAGTGCTCGCCTCCGGGCGGGAGGGCCAGATACGCAGTATTTT. It translates to CSARLRAGGPDTQYF.

The V call is TRBV19, the J call TRBJ2-3; maybe TRBD2 (5 bases). Between the trimmed V and J ends, which lost 1 base and 3 bases, there was a span of 8 bases. This CDR3 is built from 14 residues. Germline-derived CDR1 and CDR2 are LNHDA and SQIVND (reference sequence). For the CDR3, the DNA is TGTGCCAGTAGTATAGTAGCGCTTACAGATACGCAGTATTTT. Encoded protein: CASSIVALTDTQYF.

The table lists this clonotype with a few counts. One end of the junction fails to match germline, which may point to a read error. The rearrangement joins TRBV7-2 to TRBJ2-5, with TRBD2 matching 11 bases. From germline, CDR1 is SGHTA and CDR2 FQGNSA. This CDR3 region has 15 residues. The chain's CDR3 is CASRLGTSGEETQYF. CDR3 DNA: TGTGCCAGCAGATTAGGGACTAGCGGAGAAGAGACCCAGTACTTC. The full variable domain, in which reference TRBV7-2 and TRBJ2-5 provide the parts outside the CDR3, is GAGVSQSPSNKVTEKGKDVELRCDPISGHTALYWYRQSLGQGLEFLIYFQGNSAPDKSGLPSDRFSAERTGGSVSTLTIQRTQQEDSAVYLCASRLGTSGEETQYFGPGTRLLVL.

This chain connects TRBV18 to TRBJ2-1; 12 nucleotides match TRBD1. J gave up 5 bases and V 4 bases, and 3 bases lay outside the gene matches. The V gene's germline CDR1 is KGHSH and CDR2 LQKENI. There are 15 residues in the CDR3. CDR3 protein: CASSQGTGGHNEQFF. In nucleotides, the CDR3 is TGTGCCAGCTCACAGGGGACAGGGGGCCACAATGAGCAGTTCTTC.

V usage is TRBV5-1 and J usage is TRBJ2-1, with D uncertain. The V gene lost 0 bases and the J gene lost 7 bases, with 5 bases spanning the gap. The CDR3 sequence is 12 residues long. CDR1 is SGHRS, CDR2 YFSETQ, per germline. The CDR3 bases are TGCGCCAGCAGCTTGGAAAGGAATGAGCAGTTCTTC. Protein product: CASSLERNEQFF. Filled out from reference TRBV5-1 and TRBJ2-1, the complete variable domain reads KAGVTQTPRYLIKTRGQQVTLSCSPISGHRSVSWYQQTPGQGLQFLFEYFSETQRNKGNFPGRFSGRQFSNSRSEMNVSTLELGDSALYLCASSLERNEQFFGPGTRLTVL.

This clonotype was seen a few times. This chain joins TRBV20-1 and TRBJ2-1; 12 bases line up with TRBD2. The CDR3 extends over 14 amino acids. Losses at the gene ends were 3 bases for V and 7 bases for J; bases not matched to a gene: 4. CDR1 DFQATT and CDR2 SNEGSKA come from the germline V gene (reference sequence). The CDR3 protein is CSASSTSGRNEQFF. The CDR3 coding sequence is TGCAGTGCTAGTAGCACTAGCGGGAGGAATGAGCAGTTCTTC.

This chain uses TRBV2 with TRBJ2-3, with TRBD2 as a possible D gene (5 bases). V was shortened by 4 bases and J by 2 bases, with 13 bases between the two germline ends. Germline values: CDR1 SNHLY, CDR2 FYNNEI. This CDR3 spans 15 amino acids. The CDR3 region has the DNA TGTGCCAGCAGTGGTTTCGGAGGCTACACAGATACGCAGTATTTT. It yields the protein CASSGFGGYTDTQYF.

The chain has TRBV7-9 and TRBJ2-3; D is perhaps TRBD1 or TRBD2 (5 bases each). Per the germline V gene, CDR1 is SEHNR and CDR2 is FQNEAQ (reference sequence). Between the trimmed V and J ends, which lost 4 bases and 4 bases, there was a span of 15 bases. The CDR3 runs to 15 residues. CDR3: CASSWPSGRADTQYF. DNA for the CDR3: TGTGCCAGCAGCTGGCCTTCGGGACGGGCAGATACGCAGTATTTT.

This clonotype turned up a few times. The chain is built from TRBV6-1 and TRBJ1-4; maybe TRBD1 (6 bases). The CDR3 runs to 15 residues. Germline V gene sequence: CDR1 MNHNS, CDR2 SASEGT. Trimming left V 6 bases short and J 2 bases short, with 13 bases between. CDR3 sequence (DNA): TGTGCCAGCAGCCCTACAGGGAATACTAATGAAAAACTGTTTTTT. It translates to CASSPTGNTNEKLFF.

The V gene is TRBV7-6, the J gene TRBJ2-1; D is possibly TRBD2 (6 bases). The CDR3 runs 15 residues. Trimming left V 7 bases short and J 1 base short, with 14 bases between. Looked up from germline, CDR1 is SGHVS and CDR2 is FNYEAQ. CDR3 sequence (DNA): TGTGCCAGCACCCGTGGCCTAGCGTCCTACAATGAGCAGTTCTTC. Protein: CASTRGLASYNEQFF.

The V call is TRBV6-1, the J call TRBJ2-5, with D hard to call. The CDR3 is 15 residues long. V lost 5 bases, J lost 3 bases, and 16 bases lay in between. The germline V gene encodes CDR1 MNHNS and CDR2 SASEGT. The CDR3 protein is CASSPPGRSKETQYF. DNA of the CDR3: TGTGCCAGCAGTCCCCCCGGCCGCAGTAAAGAGACCCAGTACTTC.

The genes are TRBV4-3 and TRBJ1-2, with 12 nucleotides matching TRBD1. CDR3 size: 15 residues. Losses at the gene ends were 4 bases for V and 4 bases for J; bases not matched to a gene: 4. Germline loops: CDR1 LGHNA, CDR2 YSLEER. The CDR3 loop reads CASSPGTGGFYGYTF. The CDR3 DNA is TGCGCCAGCAGCCCCGGGACAGGGGGCTTCTATGGCTACACCTTC.

The sample holds a few counts of this clonotype. The V call is TRBV28, the J call TRBJ2-7; 7 bases line up with TRBD2. The CDR3 extends over 14 amino acids. Germline-derived CDR1 and CDR2 are MDHEN and SYDVKM. V dropped 3 bases and J dropped 5; count of bases not matched to a gene: 7. CDR3 bases: TGTGCCAGCAGTTTGTTAGCGGGCGGTCACGAGCAGTACGTC. Translating it yields CASSLLAGGHEQYV.

This chain links TRBV7-2 with TRBJ2-5, with unresolved D. The germline V gene has CDR1 SGHTA and CDR2 FQGNSA. Trimming left V 5 bases short and J 1 base short, with 14 bases between. The CDR3 runs 15 residues. The CDR3 nucleotides read TGTGCCAGCAGCACCATCAGGACCCTCCAAGAGACCCAGTACTTC. It translates to CASSTIRTLQETQYF.

This sequence joins TRBV12-3 or TRBV12-4 and TRBJ2-5; D is unresolved. CDR3 size: 14 residues. The V end was cut by 3 bases, the J end by 5 bases, with 13 bases between. The CDR3, as DNA: TGTGCCAGCAGTTTTTCCAGTCCTGGGGAGACCCAGTACTTC. It is translated as CASSFSSPGETQYF.

The chain carries TRBV15 and TRBJ2-5; the match to TRBD1 covers 7 bases. The CDR3 is 18 residues long. V gave up 0 bases and J gave up 1 base; unmatched junction bases: 11. Per the germline V gene, CDR1 is LNHNV and CDR2 is YYDKDF (reference sequence). As DNA, the CDR3 is TGTGCCACCAGCAGAGATCTCACCTGGGACAGCCTCCAAGAGACCCAGTACTTC. This translates into CATSRDLTWDSLQETQYF.

The V call is TRBV5-6, the J call TRBJ2-1, with 9 bases fitting TRBD1. V lost 4 bases, J lost 6 bases, and 8 bases stayed unmatched. CDR1 is SGHDT and CDR2 is YYEEEE in the germline V gene. The CDR3 has 15 residues. CDR3 region: CASSPGQGPSNEQFF. The CDR3 bases are TGTGCCAGCAGCCCCGGACAGGGGCCCTCCAATGAGCAGTTCTTC. Based on the CDR3 plus reference TRBV5-6 and TRBJ2-1, the full variable domain is DAGVTQSPTHLIKTRGQQVTLRCSPKSGHDTVSWYQQALGQGPQFIFQYYEEEERQRGNFPDRFSGHQFPNYSSELNVNALLLGDSALYLCASSPGQGPSNEQFFGPGTRLTVL.